This TCR beta chain was captured in a study of OX40 agonist ivuxolimab in advanced cancers. This CDR3 comprises 13 residues. The V end lost 8 bases, the J end lost 4 bases, and 13 bases lay between the germline ends. CDR1 is MNHNS and CDR2 is SASEGT in the germline V gene. This clone has only a few counts. The assay was immunoSEQ multiplex PCR, and TCRdb's table has in-frame clones only and misses some. Of 55,000 to 70,000 clones listed, just under 85% are singletons. The V call is TRBV6-1, the J call TRBJ2-3, with D perhaps TRBD2 (6 bases). The TCR sequence derives from an adult with an advanced solid tumor such as melanoma, head and neck, liver or kidney cancer. The material was CD4+ or CD8+ T cells sorted from blood, obtained in a trial of the OX40 agonist ivuxolimab. The CDR3 spells CASDRGNPDTQYF. The CDR3 bases are TGTGCCAGCGATCGCGGGAATCCAGATACGCAGTATTTT.